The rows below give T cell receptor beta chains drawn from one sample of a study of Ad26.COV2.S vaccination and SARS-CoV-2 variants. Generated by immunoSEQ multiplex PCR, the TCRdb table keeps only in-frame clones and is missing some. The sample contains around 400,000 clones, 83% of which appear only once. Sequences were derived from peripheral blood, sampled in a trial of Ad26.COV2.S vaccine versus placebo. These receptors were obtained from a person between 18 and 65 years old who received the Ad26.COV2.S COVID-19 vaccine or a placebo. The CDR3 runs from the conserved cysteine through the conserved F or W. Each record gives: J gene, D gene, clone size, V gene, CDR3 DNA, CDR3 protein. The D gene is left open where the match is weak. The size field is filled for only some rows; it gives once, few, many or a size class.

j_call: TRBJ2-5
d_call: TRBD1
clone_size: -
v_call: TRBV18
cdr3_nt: TGTGCCAGCTCAACCGGGACAGGGAGGGAGACCCAGTACTTC
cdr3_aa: CASSTGTGRETQYF

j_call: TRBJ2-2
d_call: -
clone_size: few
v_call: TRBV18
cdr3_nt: TGTGCCAGCTCACCAACATTCTCGAACACCGGGGAGCTGTTTTTT
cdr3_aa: CASSPTFSNTGELFF

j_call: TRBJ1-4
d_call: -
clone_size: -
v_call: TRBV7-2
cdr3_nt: TGTGCCAGCAGCTTAGGGGCGCGGGGAGATGGTGAAAAACTGTTTTTT
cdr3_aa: CASSLGARGDGEKLFF

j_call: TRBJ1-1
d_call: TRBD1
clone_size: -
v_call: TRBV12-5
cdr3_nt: TGTGCTAGTGGTGAACAGGGGGCGCCTTCTGAAGCTTTCTTT
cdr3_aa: CASGEQGAPSEAFF

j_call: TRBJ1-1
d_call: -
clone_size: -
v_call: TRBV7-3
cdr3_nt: TGTGCCAGCAGTTACGACCGAGGGAACACTGAAGCTTTCTTT
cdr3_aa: CASSYDRGNTEAFF

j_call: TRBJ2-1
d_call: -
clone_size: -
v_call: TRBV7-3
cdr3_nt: TGTGCCAGCAGCTCCGGTAGCTCCTACAATGAGCAGTTCTTC
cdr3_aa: CASSSGSSYNEQFF

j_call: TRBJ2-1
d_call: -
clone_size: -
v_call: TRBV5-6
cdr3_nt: TGTGCCAGCAGCTTGGGACAAAATTCCTACAATGAGCAGTTCTTC
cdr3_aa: CASSLGQNSYNEQFF

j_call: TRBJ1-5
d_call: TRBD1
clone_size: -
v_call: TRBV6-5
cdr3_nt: TGTGCCAGCAGACAACAGGGGGGCAATCAGCCCCAGCATTTT
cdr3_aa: CASRQQGGNQPQHF

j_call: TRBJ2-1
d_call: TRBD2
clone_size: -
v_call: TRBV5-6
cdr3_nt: TGTGCCAGCAGCCCGATTACTAGCGGGGCAGACAATGAGCAGTTCTTC
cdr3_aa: CASSPITSGADNEQFF

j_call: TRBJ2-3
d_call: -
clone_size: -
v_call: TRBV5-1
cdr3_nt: TGCGCCAGCAGCTTGCTTCCCAGGGGCGCAGTCACAGATACGCAGTATTTT
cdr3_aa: CASSLLPRGAVTDTQYF

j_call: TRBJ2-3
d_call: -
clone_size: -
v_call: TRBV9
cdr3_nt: TGTGCCAGCAGCGTAGAGCAGGGCTCGGGGGGCGGCGATACGCAGTATTTT
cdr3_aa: CASSVEQGSGGGDTQYF

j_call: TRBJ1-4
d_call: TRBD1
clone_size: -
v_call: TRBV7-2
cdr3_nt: TGTGCCAGCTCCGAACAGGGGGGTCGGGAAAAACTGTTTTTT
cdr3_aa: CASSEQGGREKLFF

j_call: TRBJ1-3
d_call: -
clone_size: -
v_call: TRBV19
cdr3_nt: TGTGCCAGTAGTATGACCGGGGGCTCTGGAAACACCATATATTTT
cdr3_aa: CASSMTGGSGNTIYF

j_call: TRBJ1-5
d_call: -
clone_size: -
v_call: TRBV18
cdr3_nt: TGTGCCAGCTCACCAAGCAGGGGCCCTCAGCCCCAGCATTTT
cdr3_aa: CASSPSRGPQPQHF

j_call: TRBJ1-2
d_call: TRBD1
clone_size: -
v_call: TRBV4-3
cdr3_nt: TGCGCCAGCAGCCAAGTTGGGGGACAGAGATATGGCTACACCTTC
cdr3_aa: CASSQVGGQRYGYTF

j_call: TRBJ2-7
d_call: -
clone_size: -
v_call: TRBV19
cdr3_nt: TGTGCCACATCGCAGGGGACCTACTCCTACGAGCAGTACTTC
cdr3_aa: CATSQGTYSYEQYF

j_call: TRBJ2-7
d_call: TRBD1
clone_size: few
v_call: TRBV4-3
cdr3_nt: TGCGCCAGCAGCCCAGGGGGCGGATACGAGCAGTACTTC
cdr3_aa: CASSPGGGYEQYF

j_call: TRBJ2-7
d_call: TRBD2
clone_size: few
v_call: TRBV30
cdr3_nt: TGTGCCTGGAGTACTAGCGGGGGTTACGAGCAGTACTTC
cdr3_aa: CAWSTSGGYEQYF

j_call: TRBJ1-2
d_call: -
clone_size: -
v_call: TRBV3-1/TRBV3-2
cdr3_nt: TGTGCCAGCAGCCAGGACCTCGGAGGCTACACCTTC
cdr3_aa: CASSQDLGGYTF

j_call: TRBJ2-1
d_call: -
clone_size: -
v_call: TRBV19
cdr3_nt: TGTGCCAGTAGTCTGGGGGACGTCTCCTACAATGAGCAGTTCTTC
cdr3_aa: CASSLGDVSYNEQFF

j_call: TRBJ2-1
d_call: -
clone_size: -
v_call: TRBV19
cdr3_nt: TGTGCCAGTTCGTTCGGGGGTGTTAACAATGAGCAGTTCTTC
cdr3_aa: CASSFGGVNNEQFF

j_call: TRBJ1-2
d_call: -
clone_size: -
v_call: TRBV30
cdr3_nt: TGTGCCTGGAGTGGCAACCGCTATGGCTACACCTTC
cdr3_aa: CAWSGNRYGYTF

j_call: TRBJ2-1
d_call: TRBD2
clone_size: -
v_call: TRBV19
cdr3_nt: TGTGCCAGTAGTAAGCAGGGACTAGCGGGCTACAATGAGCAGTTCTTC
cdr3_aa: CASSKQGLAGYNEQFF

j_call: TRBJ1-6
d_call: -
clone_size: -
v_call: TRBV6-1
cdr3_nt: TGTGCCAGCAGTCCGACAGTGAATTATTCACCCCTCCACTTT
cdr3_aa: CASSPTVNYSPLHF

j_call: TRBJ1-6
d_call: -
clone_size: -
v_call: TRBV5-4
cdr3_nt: TGTGCCAGCAGCTTGGGTGTTGGCAGGGGTAATTCACCCCTCCACTTT
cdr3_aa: CASSLGVGRGNSPLHF

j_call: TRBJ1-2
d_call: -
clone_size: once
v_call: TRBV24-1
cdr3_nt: TGTGCCACCAGTGATACCCGCTATGGCTACACCTTC
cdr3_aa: CATSDTRYGYTF

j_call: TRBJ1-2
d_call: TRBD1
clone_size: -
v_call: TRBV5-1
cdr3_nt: TGCGCCAGCGCTAGACAGGGGAGCTATGGCTACACCTTC
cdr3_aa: CASARQGSYGYTF

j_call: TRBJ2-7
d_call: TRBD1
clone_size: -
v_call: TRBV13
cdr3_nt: TGTGCCAGCAGCTTAGGGGACAGGTTCTACGAGCAGTACTTC
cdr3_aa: CASSLGDRFYEQYF

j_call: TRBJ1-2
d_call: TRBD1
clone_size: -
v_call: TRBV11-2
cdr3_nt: TGTGCCAGCAGCTCCCTCAGAACAGGGGGAAAGGACTATGGCTACACCTTC
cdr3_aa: CASSSLRTGGKDYGYTF

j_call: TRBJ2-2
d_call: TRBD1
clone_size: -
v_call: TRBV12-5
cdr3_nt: TGTGCTAGTGGTTTGGTAAGGGGGCGCGTCGGGGAGCTGTTTTTT
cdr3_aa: CASGLVRGRVGELFF

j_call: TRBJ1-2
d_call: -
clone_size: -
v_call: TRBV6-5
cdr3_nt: TGTGCCAGCAGTTACGCCACTAACTATGGCTACACCTTC
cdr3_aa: CASSYATNYGYTF

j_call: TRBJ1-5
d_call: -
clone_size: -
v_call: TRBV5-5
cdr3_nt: TGTGCCAGCAGCTTGGGCGGAGGGAGCAATCAGCCCCAGCATTTT
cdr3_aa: CASSLGGGSNQPQHF

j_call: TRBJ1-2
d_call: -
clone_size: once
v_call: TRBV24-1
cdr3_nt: TGTGCCACCAGCCTGACCGGGAGTCATGGCTACACCTTC
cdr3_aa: CATSLTGSHGYTF

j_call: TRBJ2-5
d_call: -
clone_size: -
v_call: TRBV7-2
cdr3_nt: TGTGCCAGCAGCTTAGGTTCTGAAGAGACCCAGTACTTC
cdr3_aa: CASSLGSEETQYF

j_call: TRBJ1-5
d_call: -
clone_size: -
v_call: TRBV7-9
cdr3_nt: TGTGCCAGCAGCAGCCTGAGGGAAAAGAATCAGCCCCAGCATTTT
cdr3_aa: CASSSLREKNQPQHF

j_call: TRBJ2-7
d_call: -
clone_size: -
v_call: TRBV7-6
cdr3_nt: TGTGCCAGCAGCTTAGATAGTGGCCTGGGCCTTATCCGGGGGGAGCAGTACTTC
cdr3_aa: CASSLDSGLGLIRGEQYF

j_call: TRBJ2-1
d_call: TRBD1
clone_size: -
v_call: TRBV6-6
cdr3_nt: TGTGCCAGCAGAACCTACAGGGGGGAAGACGAGCAGTTCTTC
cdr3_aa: CASRTYRGEDEQFF

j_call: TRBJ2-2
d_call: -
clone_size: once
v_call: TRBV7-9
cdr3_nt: TGTGCCAGCATCCCAGGGGTTACGGTGACCGGGGAGCTGTTTTTT
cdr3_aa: CASIPGVTVTGELFF

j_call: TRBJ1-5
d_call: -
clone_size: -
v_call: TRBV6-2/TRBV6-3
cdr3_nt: TGTGCCAGCAGCCCTAGACTACAGCCCCAGCATTTT
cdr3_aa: CASSPRLQPQHF

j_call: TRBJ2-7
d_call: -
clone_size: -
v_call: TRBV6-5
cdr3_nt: TGTGCCAGCAGTTACGGAGAGGAATACGAGCAGTACTTC
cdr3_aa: CASSYGEEYEQYF

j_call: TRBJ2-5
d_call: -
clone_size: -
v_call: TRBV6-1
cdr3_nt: TGTGCCAGCAGTGAAGCACTATCCAAACGTCAAGAGACCCAGTACTTC
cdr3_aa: CASSEALSKRQETQYF